This T cell receptor (beta chain) is drawn from a study of blood T cell repertoires in COVID-19. Across the study: Samples representing acute and convalescent COVID-19 were sourced from the United States, Italy and Spain. In each case, the material was cDNA or gDNA derived from T cells, B-cell-depleted T cells, or PBMCs.

The data were produced by immunoSEQ multiplex PCR, yet TCRdb's version contains in-frame clones alone and is incomplete. This sample yields some 70,000 clones, of which roughly 84% are seen a single time; around 2.8% belongs to the top ten. V shed 5 bases and J 14 bases; nucleotides not matched to a gene: 24. CDR1 is SGHAT, CDR2 FQNNGV, per germline. The CDR3 has 18 amino acids. The genes are TRBV11-2 and TRBJ2-3, with 11 bases identical to TRBD2. The sequence was obtained from a man in his sixties or seventies with active or convalescent COVID-19. The specimen was peripheral blood. CDR3 nucleotides: TGTGCCAGCAGCCAAGTTTGGGCTAGCGGGGGGTTAGGTCAAGGGCTGTATTTT. It yields the protein CASSQVWASGGLGQGLYF.